These 19 T cell receptor beta chains share one sample of origin, sequenced in a study of CD8 T cells in Susac syndrome. With random hexamers, reverse transcription was performed on about 0.5 to 1 ug of RNA. TCRdb itself ran the immunoSEQ multiplex PCR reads through MiXCR, one entry per CDR3 protein. This sample has about 21,000 distinct CDR3 sequences, with 93% found just once. Sequences were obtained from CD8+ T cells from PBMCs. The source is a human donor in good health.

This clonotype was seen only a few times. This chain uses TRBV12-5 with TRBJ2-7, with D hard to call. The CDR3 extends over 11 amino acids. Deletions cut 0 bases from V and 6 bases from J, with 3 bases between. Germline lookup yields CDR1 LGHNT and CDR2 FRNRAP. The CDR3 region has the DNA TGTGCTAGTGGTTTGGTCCTCGAGCAGTACTTC. Its translation is CASGLVLEQYF.

The chain joins TRBV29-1 to TRBJ1-2; the match to TRBD1 covers 8 bases. The J segment lost 3 bases and the V segment lost 5 bases, leaving 5 bases of the junction unmatched. CDR1 SQVTM and CDR2 ANQGSEA come from the germline V gene. The CDR3 length is 13 residues. The CDR3 sequence is CSVPDRDHYGYTF. The CDR3 nucleotides are TGCAGCGTTCCGGACAGGGACCACTATGGCTACACCTTC.

Turning to this clonotype: A read error may produce the germline difference seen at one junction end. The rearrangement joins TRBV10-3 to TRBJ2-1, with 10 bases matching TRBD2. The CDR3 runs 13 residues. Per the germline V gene, CDR1 is ENHRY and CDR2 is SYGVKD. The CDR3 spells CAISESEGLAGAF. CDR3 coding DNA: TGTGCCATCAGTGAGTCTGAGGGGCTAGCGGGAGCCTTC.

The rearrangement uses TRBV7-9 and TRBJ2-7, with TRBD1 matching 7 bases. Germline CDR1 SEHNR, CDR2 FQNEAQ (reference sequence). The trim removed 5 bases at V and 4 bases at J, leaving 8 bases unmatched. The CDR3 extends over 14 amino acids. The CDR3 here is CASSHRDRTYEQYF. DNA for the CDR3: TGTGCCAGCAGCCACCGGGACAGAACGTACGAGCAGTACTTC.

V and J are TRBV12-3 or TRBV12-4 and TRBJ2-1, with 8 bases that match TRBD2. CDR3 size: 16 residues. J lost 7 bases, V lost 7 bases, and 15 bases had no gene match. The CDR3 sequence: CASTFSLAGGRNEQFF. CDR3 coding DNA: TGTGCCAGCACCTTCTCTCTGGCGGGGGGCCGGAATGAGCAGTTCTTC.

J is TRBJ2-7 and V is TRBV14; 8 positions match TRBD1. The germline V gene encodes CDR1 SGHDN and CDR2 FVKESK. V shed 2 bases and J 0 bases; nucleotides not matched to a gene: 15. The CDR3 extends over 19 amino acids. CDR3 sequence reads: CASSQFWTGKSRGSYEQYF. The CDR3 nucleotides read TGTGCCAGCAGCCAATTCTGGACAGGGAAAAGTCGGGGCTCCTACGAGCAGTACTTC.

V usage is TRBV27 and J usage is TRBJ2-6, with TRBD1 matching over 8 bases. The CDR3 totals 16 residues. Germline lookup yields CDR1 MNHEY and CDR2 SMNVEV (reference sequence). J gave up 4 bases and V 3 bases, and 5 bases lay outside the gene matches. CDR3 DNA: TGTGCCAGCAGTTTGGAGACAGGGGTCGGGGCCAACGTCCTGACTTTC. Its protein product is CASSLETGVGANVLTF.

This chain connects TRBV27 to TRBJ2-7; D unclear. The CDR3 is made up of 11 amino acids. V shed 8 bases and J shed 6 bases, with 11 bases lying between them. CDR1 MNHEY and CDR2 SMNVEV come from the germline V gene (reference sequence). The CDR3 loop is CASGAWSEQYF. Here the CDR3 DNA reads TGTGCCAGCGGAGCCTGGAGCGAGCAGTACTTC.

The chain uses TRBV13 and TRBJ2-7; D is undetermined. This CDR3 contains 15 residues. V lost 1 base to trimming and J lost 0 bases, with 10 bases between them. Germline CDR1 reads PRHDT; CDR2 reads FYEKMQ (reference sequence). Here the CDR3 DNA reads TGTGCCAGCAGCTTAGAAGGTTCGAGCTCCTACGAGCAGTACTTC. Its translation is CASSLEGSSSYEQYF.

The chain couples TRBV20-1 to TRBJ2-7; 9 nucleotides match TRBD1. Germline V gene lookup returns CDR1 DFQATT and CDR2 SNEGSKA (reference sequence). The trim removed 5 bases at V and 5 bases at J, leaving 7 bases unmatched. The CDR3 is 13 amino acids. The CDR3 reads CSAGDREPHEQYF. CDR3 DNA: TGCAGTGCTGGGGACAGGGAGCCTCACGAGCAGTACTTC.

The chain uses TRBV5-1 and TRBJ1-5; weak D call: TRBD1 (5 bases). V was pared by 4 bases and J by 9 bases, with 14 bases between. Per germline, CDR1 SGHRS and CDR2 YFSETQ. CDR3 length: 13 residues. CDR3 coding DNA: TGCGCCAGCAGCCCCGAAGGGACCTGGCCCCAGCATTTT. Amino acids: CASSPEGTWPQHF.

V usage is TRBV7-9 and J usage is TRBJ2-1; D unclear. There are 13 residues in the CDR3. V was clipped by 5 bases and J by 4 bases, with 9 bases between them. Germline-derived CDR1 and CDR2 are SEHNR and FQNEAQ (reference sequence). CDR3 DNA sequence: TGTGCCAGCAGCCCCCCCAGGTACAATGAGCAGTTCTTC. Amino acids: CASSPPRYNEQFF.

This chain joins TRBV7-9 and TRBJ1-2, with 7 positions matching TRBD1. The CDR3 covers 13 residues. Germline CDR1 and CDR2: SEHNR and FQNEAQ (reference sequence). With 4 bases clipped from V and 6 bases from J, the junction kept 5 bases outside the gene matches. The CDR3: CASSWGTENGYTF. For the CDR3, the DNA is TGTGCCAGCAGCTGGGGGACAGAGAATGGCTACACCTTC.

The rearrangement uses TRBV9 and TRBJ2-1, with a tentative D call TRBD2 (6 bases). Per the germline V gene, CDR1 is SGDLS and CDR2 is YYNGEE. Trimming removed 3 bases at V and 12 bases at J, with 13 bases between. The CDR3 covers 12 residues. In nucleotides, the CDR3 is TGTGCCAGCAGCGCCCCGCGAGCGGGGCAGTTCTTC. Protein: CASSAPRAGQFF.

J is TRBJ2-1 and V is TRBV7-8; tentatively, D is TRBD1 (6 bases). Germline values: CDR1 SGHVS, CDR2 FQNEAQ. This CDR3 has 14 residues. Trimming left V 3 bases short and J 7 bases short, with 13 bases between. CDR3: CASSLGAKGNEQFF. The CDR3 DNA reads as TGTGCCAGCAGCTTGGGGGCGAAGGGAAATGAGCAGTTCTTC. The whole variable domain, filled in from reference TRBV7-8 and TRBJ2-1, reads GAGVSQSPRYKVAKRGQDVALRCDPISGHVSLFWYQQALGQGPEFLTYFQNEAQLDKSGLPSDRFFAERPEGSVSTLKIQRTQQEDSAVYLCASSLGAKGNEQFFGPGTRLTVL.

The chain is built from TRBV27 and TRBJ1-1; no definite D call. Trimming pared 5 bases from V and 5 bases from J, leaving 15 bases between. Germline-derived CDR1 and CDR2 are MNHEY and SMNVEV (reference sequence). The CDR3 totals 14 residues. CDR3 residues: CASSLLVGITEAFF. Here the CDR3 DNA reads TGTGCCAGCAGTCTCTTGGTGGGGATAACTGAAGCTTTCTTT.

This chain links TRBV5-5 with TRBJ1-1; D remains ambiguous. Trimming left V 0 bases short and J 4 bases short, with 10 bases between. The CDR3 is 14 amino acids. In germline, CDR1 is SGHKS, CDR2 YYEKEE (reference sequence). The chain's CDR3 is CASSLEAGSTEAFF. DNA of the CDR3: TGTGCCAGCAGCTTGGAGGCGGGTAGCACTGAAGCTTTCTTT.

CDR3 DNA sequence: TGTGCCAGCAGCCCCGGGACCGCGGAGCAGTACTTC. This encodes CASSPGTAEQYF. This rearrangement joins TRBV7-9 to TRBJ2-7; D is possibly TRBD1 or TRBD2 (5 bases each). The CDR3 contains 12 residues. With 5 bases removed from V and 7 bases from J, the gap between germline ends came to 12 bases. The germline gives CDR1 SEHNR, CDR2 FQNEAQ (reference sequence).

V is TRBV7-2 and J is TRBJ2-3, with D unresolved. The CDR3 is 13 residues long. Germline V gives CDR1 SGHTA, CDR2 FQGNSA. Trimming stripped 5 bases from V and 6 bases from J, with 12 bases between. In DNA form, the CDR3 reads TGTGCCAGCAGCACTATCTCGACGGATACGCAGTATTTT. Translation: CASSTISTDTQYF.